This T cell receptor beta chain was sequenced for a study of tumor and adjacent non-tumor tissue in lung cancer. This clonotype has a single count. Its antigen is not identified. The junction departs from germline at one end; a sequencing error may be responsible. The study, taken as a whole, reports: Tumor repertoires had a smaller top 100 clone share than normal lung.

The library came from three nested PCR rounds adapted from ARM-PCR protocols. TCRdb analysed the multiplex PCR reads with MiXCR anew, one entry per CDR3 protein. Seen here are 60,000 to 85,000 distinct CDR3 sequences, around 73% observed once, and the top ten hold over 25%. CDR1 is DFQATT, CDR2 SNEGSKA, per germline (reference sequence). The CDR3 extends over 15 amino acids. The template was RNA from unsorted bulk tissue. The sample consisted of lung tumor tissue. The TCR comes from a man between 60 and 75 years old with non-small cell lung cancer. V is TRBV20-1 and J is TRBJ2-3; the D is unclear. DNA of the CDR3: TGCAGTTCTAGAAATTTCGACCGGACCACAGATACGCAGTATTTT. Encoded protein: CSSRNFDRTTDTQYF.